This T cell receptor (beta chain) was sequenced during a study of blood T cell repertoires in COVID-19. Study-level background: The United States, Italy and Spain were the sources of the acute and convalescent COVID-19 samples. PBMCs, B-cell-depleted T cells, or T cells were the source of the cDNA or gDNA that made up the material.

Study processing details: How many nucleated cells were present was estimated from reference gene primer amplification. The data were produced by immunoSEQ multiplex PCR, yet TCRdb's version contains in-frame clones alone and is incomplete. Clone size and V and J calls were adopted from that table, with D and trimming inferred from the DNA. The sample holds over 90,000 clones; 81% are singletons and the top ten take 4% to 5.5%. Germline CDR1 SGHVS, CDR2 FQNEAQ. With 5 bases clipped from V and 6 bases from J, the junction kept 16 bases outside the gene matches. CDR3 length equals 18 residues. This TCR came from a man aged 60-69 years with acute or convalescent COVID-19. The V and J genes are TRBV7-8 and TRBJ2-1; 10 bases match TRBD1. The specimen sequenced was peripheral blood. CDR3 coding DNA: TGTGCCAGCAGCGTAGTAACCCTCGGGGACAGGGGACTCAATGAGCAGTTCTTC. It is translated as CASSVVTLGDRGLNEQFF.